This TCR beta chain is drawn from a study of T cells after yellow fever vaccination. This clonotype showed up many times. UMIs and a universal primer site were added when TCR cDNA was made by 5'RACE template switching. TCRdb reanalysed the 5' RACE reads using MiXCR and keeps one entry per CDR3 protein. The profile shows over 10,000 distinct CDR3 sequences, roughly 6% of them singletons. Points from the study as a whole: Almost none of the vaccine-responding clonotypes turned up in sorted memory subsets on day 0, the data showed.

Source: PBMCs, either bulk or a sorted T-cell subset (CD4+, CD8+, memory, or dextramer-sorted; not recorded which), taken on the day of the yellow fever booster vaccination. The clonotype comes from a man younger than 45 who received the YFV17D yellow fever vaccine.

The CDR3 DNA reads TGCGCCAGCAGCCAAGAAAGGCGGTACGAAAAACTGTTTTTT. Translating it yields CASSQERRYEKLFF. This rearrangement joins TRBV4-3 to TRBJ1-4; D is undetermined. CDR1 and CDR2 (germline): LGHNA, YSLEER. The ends were cut back, 0 bases at V and 8 bases at J, with 10 bases in the middle. This CDR3 region has 14 residues.